Following are 32 T cell receptor beta chains from one sample sequenced in a study of lymphopenia after photon versus proton radiotherapy. Sequenced by immunoSEQ multiplex PCR; TCRdb stores in-frame clones only, minus some. The data contain 65,000 to 85,000 clones, 85% to 95% of them singletons. Sample: peripheral blood, taken from a patient treated with photon-based radiotherapy. The receptors here all came from a woman in her thirties or forties with cholangiocarcinoma.

The rearrangement links TRBV14 to TRBJ2-1; 12 nucleotides agree with TRBD2. The CDR3 spans 16 residues. Germline V lookup: CDR1 SGHDN, CDR2 FVKESK. V dropped 2 bases and J dropped 9; count of bases not matched to a gene: 8. The CDR3 bases are TGTGCCAGCAGCCAACTATATCTAGCGGGGGGGCGTGAGCAGTTCTTC. Residues: CASSQLYLAGGREQFF.

The chain carries TRBV7-3 and TRBJ2-5, with 13 bases aligning to TRBD2. From germline, CDR1 is SGHTA and CDR2 FQGTGA. There are 17 residues in the CDR3. V lost 4 bases to trimming and J lost 1 base; unmatched junction nucleotides: 6. This CDR3 reads CASSSTGTSGIQETQYF. In DNA form, the CDR3 reads TGTGCCAGCAGCTCGACCGGGACTAGCGGGATCCAAGAGACCCAGTACTTC.

The chain links TRBV30 to TRBJ2-2; the match to TRBD2 covers 7 bases. From germline, CDR1 is GTSNPN and CDR2 SVGIG (reference sequence). The CDR3 is 16 amino acids. J gave up 1 base and V 3 bases, and 8 bases lay outside the gene matches. For the CDR3, the DNA is TGTGCCTGGAGGGACCTCTCTAGCGGGAACACCGGGGAGCTGTTTTTT. Its translation is CAWRDLSSGNTGELFF. Variable domain in full (rest from reference TRBV30 and TRBJ2-2): SQTIHQWPATLVQPVGSPLSLECTVEGTSNPNLYWYRQAAGRGLQLLFYSVGIGQISSEVPQNLSASRPQDRQFILSSKKLLLSDSGFYLCAWRDLSSGNTGELFFGEGSRLTVL.

The V gene is TRBV14, the J gene TRBJ2-1, with no clear D. Trimming left V 5 bases short and J 8 bases short, with 10 bases between. The CDR3 length is 12 residues. From germline, CDR1 is SGHDN and CDR2 FVKESK. CDR3 residues: CASSSIGHEQFF. The CDR3, as DNA: TGTGCCAGCAGCTCAATAGGGCATGAGCAGTTCTTC.

The chain couples TRBV6-1 to TRBJ1-1, with D possibly matching TRBD1 (5 bases). Germline-derived CDR1 and CDR2 are MNHNS and SASEGT. This CDR3 comprises 14 residues. The germline V and J ends were trimmed by 4 bases and 0 bases, with 9 bases remaining between them. CDR3 DNA: TGTGCCAGCAGTGGGGGGGGACTGAACACTGAAGCTTTCTTT. Its protein product is CASSGGGLNTEAFF.

The chain has TRBV7-2 and TRBJ1-1; D may be TRBD1 (5 bases). This CDR3 contains 16 residues. V was clipped by 6 bases and J by 6 bases, with 23 bases between them. Germline-derived CDR1 and CDR2 are SGHTA and FQGNSA. CDR3 coding DNA: TGTGCCAGCAGTCGAGAGCGGGACCTCCTGTGGGCTGAAGCTTTCTTT. It encodes CASSRERDLLWAEAFF. The entire variable domain, with the rest obtained from reference TRBV7-2 and TRBJ1-1, is as follows: GAGVSQSPSNKVTEKGKDVELRCDPISGHTALYWYRQSLGQGLEFLIYFQGNSAPDKSGLPSDRFSAERTGGSVSTLTIQRTQQEDSAVYLCASSRERDLLWAEAFFGQGTRLTVV.

In regard to this clone: The same CDR3 can be traced to other DNA sequences in this sample. CDR3 residues: CAWRGRDYEQYF. The DNA for the CDR3 is TGTGCCTGGCGTGGGCGGGACTACGAGCAGTACTTC. The chain links TRBV30 to TRBJ2-7, with a weak D call TRBD2 (6 bases). This CDR3 is built from 12 residues. Per the germline V gene, CDR1 is GTSNPN and CDR2 is SVGIG (reference sequence). Trimming took 5 bases from V and 3 from J, leaving 11 bases between them.

The V call is TRBV30, the J call TRBJ1-2, with D maybe TRBD1 (5 bases). Trimming took off 3 bases at V and 4 bases at J, with 21 bases between the two ends. This CDR3 has 16 residues. CDR1 and CDR2 from the germline V gene are GTSNPN and SVGIG (reference sequence). CDR3 in amino acids: CAWSQPGGRAFYGYTF. CDR3 nucleotide sequence: TGTGCCTGGAGCCAACCGGGGGGTAGGGCCTTCTATGGCTACACCTTC.

V is TRBV19 and J is TRBJ2-7, with unresolved D. Between the trimmed V and J ends, which lost 3 bases and 2 bases, there was a span of 14 bases. The CDR3 is made up of 15 amino acids. Germline lookup yields CDR1 LNHDA and CDR2 SQIVND (reference sequence). The CDR3 here is CASSMGLVRPYEQYF. The DNA of the CDR3 is TGTGCCAGTAGTATGGGGTTGGTACGGCCCTACGAGCAGTACTTC.

V usage is TRBV28 and J usage is TRBJ2-6; 8 nucleotides line up with TRBD2. This CDR3 has 15 residues. Germline CDR1 is MDHEN and CDR2 is SYDVKM. V lost 11 bases, J lost 0 bases, and 6 bases stayed unmatched. CDR3 bases: TGTGCCTCCGGGGGGGGGCCCTCTGGGGCCAACGTCCTGACTTTC. Translating gives CASGGGPSGANVLTF.

The J gene is TRBJ1-2, the V gene TRBV19, with D uncertain. The CDR3 covers 14 residues. With 3 bases removed from V and 4 bases from J, the gap between germline ends came to 12 bases. Germline CDR1 is LNHDA and CDR2 is SQIVND (reference sequence). CDR3 sequence reads: CASSMGRGLYGYTF. The CDR3 DNA is TGTGCCAGTAGTATGGGCCGTGGGCTCTATGGCTACACCTTC.

The chain employs TRBV19 and TRBJ1-2; TRBD1 is a possible D gene (6 bases). The CDR3 spans 15 residues. Trimming cost V 6 bases and J 3 bases, with 17 bases left between them. Germline CDR1 and CDR2: LNHDA and SQIVND (reference sequence). The CDR3 DNA is TGTGCCAGTAGGCCGAACAGGGCGGCTTACTATGGCTACACCTTC. It translates to CASRPNRAAYYGYTF. The full variable domain, its missing parts supplied by reference TRBV19 and TRBJ1-2, is DGGITQSPKYLFRKEGQNVTLSCEQNLNHDAMYWYRQDPGQGLRLIYYSQIVNDFQKGDIAEGYSVSREKKESFPLTVTSAQKNPTAFYLCASRPNRAAYYGYTFGSGTRLTVV.

V is TRBV29-1 and J is TRBJ1-4; no definite D call. Germline V gives CDR1 SQVTM, CDR2 ANQGSEA. The CDR3 is 16 residues long. With 6 bases removed from V and 0 bases from J, the gap between germline ends came to 17 bases. DNA for the CDR3: TGCAGCGTCCAAGCCTGGGCTAGTGCAACTAATGAAAAACTGTTTTTT. Translating it yields CSVQAWASATNEKLFF.

The chain recombines TRBV5-4 with TRBJ2-1; D is unclear. The V end lost 0 bases, the J end lost 8 bases, and 9 bases lay between the germline ends. Per germline, CDR1 SGHNT and CDR2 YYREEE (reference sequence). The CDR3 contains 13 residues. CDR3: CASSLVGNYEQFF. The CDR3 coding sequence is TGTGCCAGCAGCTTGGTCGGCAACTATGAGCAGTTCTTC.

The chain employs TRBV2 and TRBJ2-7; maybe TRBD1 (6 bases). Trimming took 10 bases from V and 2 from J, leaving 9 bases between them. Looked up from germline, CDR1 is SNHLY and CDR2 is FYNNEI. This CDR3 has 11 amino acids. Written as DNA, the CDR3 is TGTGCCACAGGGGTTACCTACGAGCAGTACTTC. This sequence encodes CATGVTYEQYF.

V usage is TRBV30 and J usage is TRBJ2-1; D remains ambiguous. The CDR3 has 12 amino acids. CDR1 is GTSNPN and CDR2 is SVGIG in the germline V gene (reference sequence). Deletions cut 1 base from V and 10 bases from J, with 11 bases between. The CDR3 DNA reads TGTGCCTGGAGTGAAGGGCGGCCCGAGCAGTTCTTC. Translated: CAWSEGRPEQFF. Combining the CDR3 with reference TRBV30 and TRBJ2-1 gives the whole variable domain SQTIHQWPATLVQPVGSPLSLECTVEGTSNPNLYWYRQAAGRGLQLLFYSVGIGQISSEVPQNLSASRPQDRQFILSSKKLLLSDSGFYLCAWSEGRPEQFFGPGTRLTVL.

V gene TRBV18 combines with J gene TRBJ2-7; 7 nucleotides match TRBD1. Germline CDR1 and CDR2: KGHSH and LQKENI. The CDR3 length is 13 residues. The V gene end was trimmed by 2 bases and the J gene end by 3 bases; junction bases not matched to a gene: 1. This CDR3 is CASSPRDSYEQYF. CDR3 bases: TGTGCCAGCTCACCAAGGGACAGCTACGAGCAGTACTTC.

The chain carries TRBV2 and TRBJ2-3; D is perhaps TRBD1 (6 bases). This CDR3 has 14 amino acids. From germline, CDR1 is SNHLY and CDR2 FYNNEI. Between the trimmed V and J ends, which lost 3 bases and 9 bases, there was a span of 16 bases. The CDR3 bases are TGTGCCAGCAGTGACTTGGGGGCCAAGTCGACGCAGTATTTT. Its translation: CASSDLGAKSTQYF.

This clone was detected once. The chain is built from TRBV6-1 and TRBJ2-7; D is unresolved. V lost 0 bases and J lost 1, with 16 bases in between. The CDR3 is 17 residues long. Per germline, CDR1 MNHNS and CDR2 SASEGT. In DNA form, the CDR3 reads TGTGCCAGCAGTGAAGCAACACTACCCCCCCGATCCTACGAGCAGTACTTC. It yields the protein CASSEATLPPRSYEQYF.

The gene calls are TRBV11-3 and TRBJ2-7; 7 bases align to TRBD1. Germline CDR1 is SGHNT and CDR2 is YENEEA. Trimming cost V 5 bases and J 6 bases; bases outside gene matches: 7. This CDR3 is 13 amino acids long. The CDR3 bases are TGTGCCAGCAGCCCACATTCAGGGGGCGAGCAGTACTTC. Translating gives CASSPHSGGEQYF.

The chain carries TRBV9 and TRBJ2-7, with 7 nucleotides matching TRBD1. After removal of 7 bases from V and 2 bases from J, the junction contained 12 bases not matched to a gene. Germline CDR1 reads SGDLS; CDR2 reads YYNGEE. The CDR3 totals 15 residues. For the CDR3, the DNA is TGTGCCAGCTCACGAGACGGGACAGTGACCTACGAGCAGTACTTC. It encodes CASSRDGTVTYEQYF.

V is TRBV9 and J is TRBJ2-1; D may be TRBD2 (6 bases). This CDR3 comprises 14 residues. The germline V and J ends were trimmed by 0 bases and 8 bases, with 12 bases remaining between them. Germline CDR1 is SGDLS and CDR2 is YYNGEE. The chain's CDR3 is CASSVEWGRHEQFF. CDR3 DNA: TGTGCCAGCAGCGTAGAATGGGGGAGGCATGAGCAGTTCTTC.

The chain recombines TRBV11-2 with TRBJ2-7; no reliable D call. Trimming shortened V by 3 bases and J by 4 bases, and 13 bases separated the two germline ends. This CDR3 contains 14 residues. The germline gives CDR1 SGHAT, CDR2 FQNNGV. CDR3 sequence reads: CASSFPTRIYEQYF. CDR3 in DNA: TGTGCCAGCAGCTTCCCTACGAGAATTTACGAGCAGTACTTC.

The chain has TRBV29-1 and TRBJ2-3; D possibly matches TRBD1 or TRBD2 (5 bases each). The CDR3 is 15 residues long. Trimming pared 4 bases from V and 2 bases from J, leaving 16 bases between. From germline, CDR1 is SQVTM and CDR2 ANQGSEA. The CDR3 region is CSVGRYEGPTDTQYF. The CDR3 region has the DNA TGCAGCGTTGGACGGTACGAGGGGCCCACAGATACGCAGTATTTT.

The chain couples TRBV6-6 to TRBJ1-2; D uncertain. The CDR3 sequence is 12 residues long. V was cut by 2 bases and J by 6 bases, with 7 bases left in between. Germline CDR1 is MNHNY and CDR2 is SVGAGI (reference sequence). The CDR3 protein is CASSYAGNGYTF. The CDR3 region has the DNA TGTGCCAGCAGTTACGCGGGGAATGGCTACACCTTC.

The genes are TRBV7-2 and TRBJ1-2; D might be TRBD1 (5 bases). There are 14 residues in the CDR3. Per the germline V gene, CDR1 is SGHTA and CDR2 is FQGNSA. V dropped 1 base and J dropped 8 bases, with 14 bases sitting between them. CDR3 residues: CASSLGSVEGGYTF. The CDR3 DNA reads TGTGCCAGCAGCTTAGGGTCGGTGGAGGGGGGCTACACCTTC. Filled out from reference TRBV7-2 and TRBJ1-2, the complete variable domain reads GAGVSQSPSNKVTEKGKDVELRCDPISGHTALYWYRQSLGQGLEFLIYFQGNSAPDKSGLPSDRFSAERTGGSVSTLTIQRTQQEDSAVYLCASSLGSVEGGYTFGSGTRLTVV.

The chain links TRBV27 to TRBJ1-2, with D possibly matching TRBD1 (5 bases). The CDR3 loop spans 17 amino acids. V lost 5 bases to trimming and J lost 2 bases, with 21 bases between them. From germline, CDR1 is MNHEY and CDR2 SMNVEV (reference sequence). CDR3 coding DNA: TGTGCCAGCAGTCCCGACTGGCCCTGGGGACTGAACTATGGCTACACCTTC. It specifies CASSPDWPWGLNYGYTF.

The rearrangement joins TRBV28 to TRBJ2-1; either TRBD1 or TRBD2 may supply D (5 bases each). CDR1 and CDR2 (germline): MDHEN, SYDVKM. The CDR3 runs 14 residues. The ends were cut back, 5 bases at V and 6 bases at J, with 14 bases in the middle. CDR3 in amino acids: CASSPSRDRNEQFF. CDR3 bases: TGTGCCAGCAGTCCTAGCCGGGACCGCAATGAGCAGTTCTTC.

V is TRBV27 and J is TRBJ2-7, with D perhaps TRBD2 (5 bases). The CDR3 consists of 13 residues. With 3 bases removed from V and 2 bases from J, the gap between germline ends came to 8 bases. CDR1 MNHEY and CDR2 SMNVEV come from the germline V gene (reference sequence). CDR3 DNA: TGTGCCAGCAGTTTCGGGGAAACCTACGAGCAGTACTTC. The encoded protein is CASSFGETYEQYF.

The genes are TRBV7-9 and TRBJ1-3, with a possible D match to TRBD1 (5 bases). The CDR3 consists of 18 residues. Germline V gives CDR1 SEHNR, CDR2 FQNEAQ (reference sequence). Trimming removed 0 bases from V and 0 bases from J, with 15 bases in between. The CDR3 spells CASSLALTGGSSGNTIYF. CDR3 bases: TGTGCCAGCAGCTTAGCGTTGACGGGGGGGTCCTCTGGAAACACCATATATTTT.

A remark on this clone: One end of the junction fails to match germline, which may point to a read error. The chain is built from TRBV6-5 and TRBJ2-7; unclear D gene. Germline V gives CDR1 MNHEY, CDR2 SVGAGI. The CDR3 has 11 residues. The CDR3 spells CASSRNYERYF. The CDR3 DNA is TGTGCCAGCAGCCGGAACTACGAGCGGTACTTC.

The chain employs TRBV19 and TRBJ2-7, with TRBD1 identical over 11 bases. Per the germline V gene, CDR1 is LNHDA and CDR2 is SQIVND (reference sequence). CDR3 length: 14 amino acids. V dropped 10 bases and J dropped 3; count of bases not matched to a gene: 8. The CDR3 spells CATRAGTGGYEQYF. Here the CDR3 DNA reads TGTGCCACTAGAGCCGGGACAGGGGGCTACGAGCAGTACTTC.